Listed here is a single TCR beta chain. This sample was included in a study of blood T cells in healthy people across ages. The CDR3 has 15 amino acids. The germline gives CDR1 SEHNR, CDR2 FQNEAQ (reference sequence). V was trimmed by 5 bases and J by 2 bases, leaving 10 bases between them. It was with a sample-barcoded 5' primer and a J-beta primer mix that a second PCR of roughly 7 to 12 cycles was run. One entry per CDR3 protein results from TCRdb running MiXCR on the 5' RACE reads. In the table there are more than 650,000 distinct CDR3 sequences, around a quarter of which are singletons. These data were also reused for a study on T cells of mothers and their children.

V usage is TRBV7-9 and J usage is TRBJ2-6; D is unresolved. The sequencing input was blood. The sequence came from a boy between 10 and 17 years old in good health. The CDR3 is CASSLRTAGANVLTF. CDR3 nucleotides: TGTGCCAGCAGCCTCAGGACGGCTGGGGCCAACGTCCTGACTTTC.